This T cell receptor beta chain was sequenced for a study of beta chain features in type 1 diabetes. Sequencing targeted expressed TCRB transcripts, as all isolated RNA had been reverse transcribed. Assay used: immunoSEQ multiplex PCR; TCRdb lists only in-frame clones, some missing. The sample yields around 500,000 clones, about an eighth seen once. Deletions cut 5 bases from V and 4 bases from J, with 8 bases between. Germline V gene lookup returns CDR1 SEHNR and CDR2 FQNEAQ (reference sequence). The CDR3 totals 12 residues. The sequenced material came from naive CD4+ T cells from blood. V usage is TRBV7-9 and J usage is TRBJ1-2; D call uncertain. The receptor was isolated from a woman aged 18 to 35 in good health. The CDR3 sequence is CASSLERYGYTF. CDR3 DNA: TGTGCCAGCAGCCTCGAGCGCTATGGCTACACCTTC.